Listed below are T cell receptor beta chains from one sample, sequenced in a study of long-term antiretroviral therapy in people with HIV. Sequencing was performed with immunoSEQ multiplex PCR; in TCRdb, only in-frame clones are kept and a portion is missing. Of tens of thousands of clones in the sample, 76% were seen once. The sequences come from unsorted PBMCs, collected 1.1 years before starting antiretroviral therapy. The source of these receptors is a woman in her thirties or forties with HIV. The CDR3 runs from the conserved cysteine through the conserved F or W. D genes are given only for firm matches. Part of the rows lack a size; the others show once, few, many or a class for expanded clones.

clone size	J gene	V gene	D gene	CDR3 protein	CDR3 DNA
NA	TRBJ2-1	TRBV6-1	TRBD1	CASDRDRGHDEQFF	TGTGCCAGCGACCGGGACAGGGGGCACGATGAGCAGTTCTTC
NA	TRBJ1-2	TRBV5-6	NA	CASSLQGNYGYTF	TGTGCCAGCAGCTTGCAGGGTAACTATGGCTACACCTTC
NA	TRBJ1-2	TRBV7-9	NA	CASSPPVYGGYTF	TGTGCCAGCAGCCCTCCGGTTTACGGTGGCTACACCTTC
NA	TRBJ1-1	TRBV19	TRBD1	CASSSRGYRTEAFF	TGTGCCAGTAGTTCCAGGGGGTATCGGACTGAAGCTTTCTTT
NA	TRBJ2-7	TRBV5-1	NA	CASSLAEASYEQYF	TGCGCCAGCAGCTTGGCAGAGGCCTCCTACGAGCAGTACTTC
NA	TRBJ2-5	TRBV5-4	TRBD2	CASSLGTSGGKTQYF	TGTGCCAGCAGCTTGGGGACTAGCGGGGGGAAGACCCAGTACTTC
few	TRBJ2-7	TRBV4-3	NA	CASSQDLGGQYNEQYF	TGCGCCAGCAGCCAAGATCTGGGGGGACAATACAACGAGCAGTACTTC
NA	TRBJ1-1	TRBV4-1	TRBD1	CASSQVGQGPMNTEAFF	TGCGCCAGCAGCCAAGTCGGACAGGGACCCATGAACACTGAAGCTTTCTTT
NA	TRBJ1-1	TRBV27	TRBD1	CATYGQGGTEAFF	TGTGCCACCTATGGACAGGGTGGAACTGAAGCTTTCTTT
NA	TRBJ1-1	TRBV6-6	NA	CASSRDAVNTEAFF	TGTGCCAGCAGCCGAGACGCCGTGAACACTGAAGCTTTCTTT
NA	TRBJ2-5	TRBV7-2	NA	CASSPGLQETQYF	TGTGCCAGCAGCCCTGGACTGCAAGAGACCCAGTACTTC
NA	TRBJ1-6	TRBV19	NA	CASSVVGTYNSPLHF	TGTGCCAGTAGTGTGGTCGGGACCTATAATTCACCCCTCCACTTT
once	TRBJ1-2	TRBV11-3	NA	CASSIQGDGYTF	TGTGCCAGCAGCATACAGGGCGACGGCTACACCTTC
few	TRBJ1-2	TRBV5-1	NA	CASSPTEYYGYTF	TGTGCCAGCAGCCCCACCGAGTACTATGGCTACACCTTC
NA	TRBJ1-1	TRBV10-3	NA	CAITGQLNTEAFF	TGTGCCATCACGGGACAACTGAACACTGAAGCTTTCTTT
NA	TRBJ1-5	TRBV2	TRBD1	CASSPDRGDQPQHF	TGTGCCAGCAGTCCTGACAGGGGAGATCAGCCCCAGCATTTT
NA	TRBJ2-6	TRBV5-1	NA	CASTTGSGANVLTF	TGCGCCAGCACAACAGGCTCTGGGGCCAACGTCCTGACTTTC
NA	TRBJ2-2	TRBV29-1	TRBD1	CSVEGIMGQGATGELFF	TGCAGCGTTGAAGGGATAATGGGACAGGGGGCTACCGGGGAGCTGTTTTTT
NA	TRBJ2-2	TRBV4-2	TRBD2	CASSPGAGANTGELFF	TGTGCCAGCAGCCCGGGAGCGGGGGCGAACACCGGGGAGCTGTTTTTT
NA	TRBJ2-2	TRBV10-3	TRBD1	CAIGGTGNTGELFF	TGTGCCATCGGAGGGACAGGGAACACCGGGGAGCTGTTTTTT
NA	TRBJ1-4	TRBV7-8	TRBD1	CASSWKTGGIKKLFF	TGTGCCAGCAGCTGGAAGACAGGGGGTATAAAAAAACTGTTTTTT
NA	TRBJ1-5	TRBV7-9	NA	CASSPQGNQPQHF	TGTGCCAGCAGCCCTCAGGGAAATCAGCCCCAGCATTTT
NA	TRBJ2-2	TRBV27	NA	CASRSGTVESVTGELFF	TGTGCCAGCAGGTCCGGGACCGTAGAGTCGGTAACCGGGGAGCTGTTTTTT
NA	TRBJ2-7	TRBV4-1	TRBD2	CASSHSVTSGTTYEQYF	TGCGCCAGCAGCCACTCTGTGACTAGCGGGACCACCTACGAGCAGTACTTC
NA	TRBJ2-5	TRBV11-2	NA	CASSPQETQYF	TGTGCCAGCAGCCCGCAGGAGACCCAGTACTTC
once	TRBJ2-5	TRBV6-1	TRBD2	CASSEGRLAGIAETQYF	TGTGCCAGCAGTGAAGGAAGGTTAGCGGGGATCGCAGAGACCCAGTACTTC
NA	TRBJ2-7	TRBV4-1	TRBD1	CASSQLVGTGTDEQYF	TGCGCCAGCAGCCAACTCGTAGGGACAGGAACAGACGAGCAGTACTTC
NA	TRBJ2-5	TRBV9	TRBD2	CASSTTGLAGETQYF	TGTGCCAGCAGCACGACGGGACTAGCGGGGGAGACCCAGTACTTC
medium-sized	TRBJ2-7	TRBV25-1	NA	CASSERIGVEQYF	TGTGCCAGCAGTGAAAGGATAGGGGTCGAGCAGTACTTC
NA	TRBJ1-2	TRBV30	TRBD1	CAWRATPGQGRGGYTF	TGTGCCTGGAGAGCGACCCCGGGACAGGGGCGGGGTGGCTACACCTTC
NA	TRBJ1-1	TRBV11-3	NA	CASSKDVNTEAFF	TGTGCCAGCAGCAAAGACGTGAACACTGAAGCTTTCTTT
NA	TRBJ2-7	TRBV11-3	TRBD1	CASSYRDSTYEQYF	TGTGCCAGCAGCTATAGGGACAGTACCTACGAGCAGTACTTC
NA	TRBJ2-2	TRBV2	NA	CASSSGGAGELFF	TGTGCCAGCAGTTCCGGAGGGGCCGGGGAGCTGTTTTTT
NA	TRBJ2-7	TRBV6-5	TRBD1	CASSYSGTGRSEQYF	TGTGCCAGCAGTTATTCCGGGACAGGGCGGAGTGAGCAGTACTTC
NA	TRBJ1-1	TRBV28	NA	CASSLFLDTRNVNTEAFF	TGTGCCAGCAGTTTATTCCTCGACACCAGAAATGTGAACACTGAAGCTTTCTTT